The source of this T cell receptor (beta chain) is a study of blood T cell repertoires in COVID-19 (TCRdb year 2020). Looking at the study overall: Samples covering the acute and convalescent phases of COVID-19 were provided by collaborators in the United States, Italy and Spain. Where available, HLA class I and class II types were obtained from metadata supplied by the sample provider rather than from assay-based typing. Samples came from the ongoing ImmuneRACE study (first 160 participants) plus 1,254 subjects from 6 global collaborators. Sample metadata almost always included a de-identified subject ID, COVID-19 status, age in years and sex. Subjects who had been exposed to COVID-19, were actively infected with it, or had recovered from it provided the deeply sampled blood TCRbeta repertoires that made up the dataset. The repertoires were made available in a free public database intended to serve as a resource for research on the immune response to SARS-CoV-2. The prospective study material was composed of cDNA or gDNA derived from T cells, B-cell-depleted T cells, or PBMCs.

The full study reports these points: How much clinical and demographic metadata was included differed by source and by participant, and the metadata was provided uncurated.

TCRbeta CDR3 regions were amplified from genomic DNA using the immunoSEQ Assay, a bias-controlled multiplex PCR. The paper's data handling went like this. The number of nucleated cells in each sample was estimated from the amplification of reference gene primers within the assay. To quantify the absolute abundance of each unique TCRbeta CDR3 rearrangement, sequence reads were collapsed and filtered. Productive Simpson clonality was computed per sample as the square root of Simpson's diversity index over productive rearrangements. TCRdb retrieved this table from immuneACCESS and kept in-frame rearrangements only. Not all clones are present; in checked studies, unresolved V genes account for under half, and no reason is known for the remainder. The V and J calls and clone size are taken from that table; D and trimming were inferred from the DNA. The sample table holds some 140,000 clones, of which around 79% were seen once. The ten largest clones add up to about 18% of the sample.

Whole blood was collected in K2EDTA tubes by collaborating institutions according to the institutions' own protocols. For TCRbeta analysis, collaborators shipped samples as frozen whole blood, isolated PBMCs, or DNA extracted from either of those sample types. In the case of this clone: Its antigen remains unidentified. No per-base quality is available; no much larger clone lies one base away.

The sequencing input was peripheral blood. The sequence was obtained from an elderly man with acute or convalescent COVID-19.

CDR3 reads: CASSPNMGSASYEQYF. The DNA sequence is TGTGCCAGTAGTCCAAACATGGGGAGCGCTTCCTACGAGCAGTACTTC. The chain joins TRBV19 to TRBJ2-7; the best D guess is TRBD2, with 5 bases matching. In the germline V gene (reference sequence), CDR1 corresponds to LNHDA and CDR2 to SQIVND. Between the V and J ends, shortened by 5 bases and 1 base respectively, the junction contains 18 bases. Counted from cysteine to phenylalanine, this CDR3 has 16 amino acids. Only the CDR3 part of the read is kept: 48 bases, read in frame from the first base.